This TCR beta chain was sequenced during a study of patients and donors after allogeneic stem cell transplantation. TCRdb analysed the RT-PCR reads with MiXCR anew, one entry per CDR3 protein. Among under 200,000 distinct CDR3 sequences listed, about 30% were seen once. V lost 0 bases and J 2 bases, leaving 12 bases between the germline ends. CDR3 length equals 16 residues. The TCR was taken from a human donor who was either an allogeneic HSCT recipient or a stem cell or donor lymphocyte infusion donor (not recorded which). It is not recorded whose cells these are; they may come from a transplant donor. The chain has TRBV12-3 or TRBV12-4 and TRBJ2-3; D gene uncertain. The specimen sequenced was blood, either unsorted or a sorted T cell fraction (not recorded which). In nucleotides, the CDR3 is TGTGCCAGCAGTTTAGCCGTGACTGCTAACACAGATACGCAGTATTTT. Translated: CASSLAVTANTDTQYF.